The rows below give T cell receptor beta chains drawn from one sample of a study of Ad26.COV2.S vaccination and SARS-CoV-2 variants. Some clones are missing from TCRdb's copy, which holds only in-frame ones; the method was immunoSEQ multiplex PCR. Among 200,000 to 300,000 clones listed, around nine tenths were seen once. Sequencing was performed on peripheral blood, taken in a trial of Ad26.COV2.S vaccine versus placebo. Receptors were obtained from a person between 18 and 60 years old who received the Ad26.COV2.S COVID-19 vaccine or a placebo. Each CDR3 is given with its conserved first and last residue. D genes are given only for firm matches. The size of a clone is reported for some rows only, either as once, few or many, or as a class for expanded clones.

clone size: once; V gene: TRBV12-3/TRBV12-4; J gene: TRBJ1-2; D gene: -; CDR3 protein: CASSFDSYGYTF; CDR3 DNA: TGTGCCAGCAGTTTCGACAGTTATGGCTACACCTTC
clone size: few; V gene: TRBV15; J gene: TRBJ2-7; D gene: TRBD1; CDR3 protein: CATSREAGTGSNEQYF; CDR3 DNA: TGTGCCACCAGCAGAGAAGCCGGGACAGGGTCTAACGAGCAGTACTTC
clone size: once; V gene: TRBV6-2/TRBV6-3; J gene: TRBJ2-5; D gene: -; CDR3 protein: CASSRRSVGGQETQYF; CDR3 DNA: TGTGCCAGCAGCCGGAGGTCGGTTGGTGGGCAAGAGACCCAGTACTTC
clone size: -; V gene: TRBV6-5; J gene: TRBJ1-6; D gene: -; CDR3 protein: CASNLGHNSPLHF; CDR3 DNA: TGTGCCAGCAATCTTGGGCATAATTCACCCCTCCACTTT
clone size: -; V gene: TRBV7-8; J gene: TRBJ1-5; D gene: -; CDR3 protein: CASSLERRQPQHF; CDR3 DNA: TGTGCCAGCAGCTTAGAAAGGCGGCAGCCCCAGCATTTT
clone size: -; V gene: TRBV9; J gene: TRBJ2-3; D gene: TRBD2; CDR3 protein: CASSTAGGYTDTQYF; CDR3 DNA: TGTGCCAGCAGTACTGCGGGGGGCTACACAGATACGCAGTATTTT
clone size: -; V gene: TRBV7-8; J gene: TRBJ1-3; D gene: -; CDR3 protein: CASSPRPDGYSGNTIYF; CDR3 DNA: TGTGCCAGCAGCCCTCGCCCCGACGGTTACTCTGGAAACACCATATATTTT
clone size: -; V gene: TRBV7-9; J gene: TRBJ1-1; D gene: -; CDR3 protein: CASSPLSGTTNTEAFF; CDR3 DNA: TGTGCCAGCAGCCCGTTGTCCGGGACTACGAACACTGAAGCTTTCTTT
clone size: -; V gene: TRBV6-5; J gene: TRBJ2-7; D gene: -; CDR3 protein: CASTSGNSHEQYF; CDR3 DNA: TGTGCCAGCACCTCAGGGAATTCCCACGAGCAGTACTTC
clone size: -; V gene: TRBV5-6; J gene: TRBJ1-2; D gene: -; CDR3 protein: CASSLVGRSNYGYTF; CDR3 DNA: TGTGCCAGCAGCTTGGTGGGGAGGAGTAACTATGGCTACACCTTC
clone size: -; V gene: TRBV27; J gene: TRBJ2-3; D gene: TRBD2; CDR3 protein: CASSLMDSGGVSTDTQYF; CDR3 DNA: TGTGCCAGCAGTTTGATGGATAGCGGGGGAGTTAGCACAGATACGCAGTATTTT
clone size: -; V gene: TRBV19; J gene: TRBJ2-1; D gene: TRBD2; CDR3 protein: CASSGTTRSYNEQFF; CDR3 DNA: TGTGCCAGTAGCGGGACTACGCGCTCCTACAATGAGCAGTTCTTC
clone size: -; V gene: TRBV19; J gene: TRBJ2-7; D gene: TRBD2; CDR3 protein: CASSLTSGSYEQYF; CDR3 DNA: TGTGCCAGTAGTCTAACTAGCGGCTCCTACGAGCAGTACTTC
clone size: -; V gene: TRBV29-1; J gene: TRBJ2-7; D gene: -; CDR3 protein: CSAEGGFWGMYEQYF; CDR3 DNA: TGCAGCGCAGAGGGGGGATTCTGGGGAATGTACGAGCAGTACTTC
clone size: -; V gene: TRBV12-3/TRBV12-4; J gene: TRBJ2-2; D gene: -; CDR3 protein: CASPSSIGELFF; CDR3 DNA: TGTGCCAGTCCGTCGAGCATCGGGGAGCTGTTTTTT
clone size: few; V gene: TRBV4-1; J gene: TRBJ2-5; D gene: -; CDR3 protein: CASSRTSLQTQYF; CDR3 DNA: TGCGCCAGCAGCCGGACTTCCTTACAGACCCAGTACTTC
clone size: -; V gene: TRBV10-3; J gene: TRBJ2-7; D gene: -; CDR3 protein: CAISKGIVSSYEQYF; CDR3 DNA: TGTGCCATCAGCAAAGGGATCGTGAGCTCCTACGAGCAGTACTTC
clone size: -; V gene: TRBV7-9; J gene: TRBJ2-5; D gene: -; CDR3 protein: CASSLASAGETQYF; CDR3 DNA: TGTGCCAGCAGCTTAGCTAGCGCCGGAGAGACCCAGTACTTC
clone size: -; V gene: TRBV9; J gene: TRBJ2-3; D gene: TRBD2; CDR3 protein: CASSAQPAGGRDTQYF; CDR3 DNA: TGTGCCAGCAGCGCCCAGCCAGCGGGGGGGCGTGATACGCAGTATTTT
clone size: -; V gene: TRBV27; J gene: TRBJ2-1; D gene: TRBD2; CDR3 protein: CASSPGTSGTYNEQFF; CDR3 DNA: TGTGCCAGCAGTCCCGGGACTAGCGGGACCTACAATGAGCAGTTCTTC
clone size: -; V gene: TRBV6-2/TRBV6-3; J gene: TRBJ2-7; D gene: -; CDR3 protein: CASSYMFTQGYEQYF; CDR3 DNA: TGTGCCAGCAGTTACATGTTTACGCAGGGCTACGAGCAGTACTTC
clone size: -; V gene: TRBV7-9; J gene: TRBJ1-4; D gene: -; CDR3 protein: CASSSRLGAQHNEKLFF; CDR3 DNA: TGTGCCAGCAGCTCCCGGTTAGGGGCACAGCATAATGAAAAACTGTTTTTT
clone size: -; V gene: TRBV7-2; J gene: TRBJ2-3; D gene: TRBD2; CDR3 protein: CASSPLAGTDTQYF; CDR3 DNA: TGTGCCAGCAGCCCGCTAGCGGGCACAGATACGCAGTATTTT
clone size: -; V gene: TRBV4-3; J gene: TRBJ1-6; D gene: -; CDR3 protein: CASSQEKQGSYNSPLHF; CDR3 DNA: TGCGCCAGCAGCCAAGAAAAGCAGGGCTCCTATAATTCACCCCTCCACTTT
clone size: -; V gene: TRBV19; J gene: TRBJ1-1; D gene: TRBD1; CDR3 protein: CASSIPSYLGTGGFDTEAFF; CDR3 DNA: TGTGCCAGTAGTATCCCATCATACTTAGGGACAGGGGGCTTCGACACTGAAGCTTTCTTT
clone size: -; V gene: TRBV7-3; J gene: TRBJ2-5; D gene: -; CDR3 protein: CASSTMGRGPFQETQYF; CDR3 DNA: TGTGCCAGCAGCACTATGGGTCGCGGACCATTCCAAGAGACCCAGTACTTC
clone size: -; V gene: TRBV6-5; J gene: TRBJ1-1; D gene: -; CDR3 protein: CASSYDMGVSTEAFF; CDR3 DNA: TGTGCCAGCAGTTACGATATGGGGGTAAGCACTGAAGCTTTCTTT
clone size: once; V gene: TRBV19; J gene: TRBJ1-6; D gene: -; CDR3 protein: CASGALYNSPLHF; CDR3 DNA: TGTGCCAGCGGGGCACTCTATAATTCACCCCTCCACTTT
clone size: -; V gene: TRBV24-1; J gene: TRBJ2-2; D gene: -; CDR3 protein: CATSDTGYTGELFF; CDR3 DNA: TGTGCCACCAGTGATACAGGGTACACCGGGGAGCTGTTTTTT
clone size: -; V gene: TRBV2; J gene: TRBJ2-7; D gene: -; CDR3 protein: CASSEIDLAAREQYF; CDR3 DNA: TGTGCCAGCAGTGAAATAGATCTAGCAGCTAGAGAGCAGTACTTC
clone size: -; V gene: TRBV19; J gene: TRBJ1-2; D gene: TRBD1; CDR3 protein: CASSPRTGANYGYTF; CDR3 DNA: TGTGCCAGTAGTCCTCGGACAGGGGCTAACTATGGCTACACCTTC
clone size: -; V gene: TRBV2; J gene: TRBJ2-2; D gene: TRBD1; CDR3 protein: CATGQGVTGELFF; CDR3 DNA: TGTGCCACGGGACAGGGGGTCACCGGGGAGCTGTTTTTT
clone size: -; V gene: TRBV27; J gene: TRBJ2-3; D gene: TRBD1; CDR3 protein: CASLRRAGGDSSTDTQYF; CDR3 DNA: TGTGCCAGCCTTAGGAGGGCAGGGGGCGATTCTAGCACAGATACGCAGTATTTT
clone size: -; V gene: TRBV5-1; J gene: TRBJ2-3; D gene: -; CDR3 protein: CASSLGQGGTDTQYF; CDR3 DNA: TGCGCCAGCAGCTTGGGGCAGGGAGGCACAGATACGCAGTATTTT
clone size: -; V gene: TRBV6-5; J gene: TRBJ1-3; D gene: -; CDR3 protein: CASRGDRTSGNTIYF; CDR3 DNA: TGTGCCAGCAGGGGAGACAGGACCTCTGGAAACACCATATATTTT
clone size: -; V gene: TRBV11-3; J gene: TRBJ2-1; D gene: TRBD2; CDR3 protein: CASSLWTSGRGSNEQFF; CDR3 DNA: TGTGCCAGCAGCTTATGGACGAGCGGGAGAGGGAGCAATGAGCAGTTCTTC
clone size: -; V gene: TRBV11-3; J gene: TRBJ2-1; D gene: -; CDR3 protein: CASSLGGSRQNEQFF; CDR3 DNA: TGTGCCAGCAGCTTAGGCGGATCACGCCAGAATGAGCAGTTCTTC
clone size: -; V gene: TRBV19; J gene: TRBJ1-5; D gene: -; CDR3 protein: CASSIQDRTNQPQHF; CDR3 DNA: TGTGCCAGTAGTATACAGGACCGGACAAATCAGCCCCAGCATTTT
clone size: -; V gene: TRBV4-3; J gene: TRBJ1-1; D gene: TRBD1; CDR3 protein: CASSPYAQGRTEAFF; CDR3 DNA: TGCGCCAGCAGCCCATATGCACAGGGGAGGACTGAAGCTTTCTTT
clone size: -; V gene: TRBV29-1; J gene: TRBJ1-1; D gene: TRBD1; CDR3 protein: CSGQGIGSEAFF; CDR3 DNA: TGCAGCGGACAGGGGATCGGCTCGGAAGCTTTCTTT
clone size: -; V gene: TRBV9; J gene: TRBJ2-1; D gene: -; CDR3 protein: CASSVAEGTGLREQFF; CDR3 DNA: TGTGCCAGCAGCGTAGCTGAAGGGACCGGTCTACGTGAGCAGTTCTTC
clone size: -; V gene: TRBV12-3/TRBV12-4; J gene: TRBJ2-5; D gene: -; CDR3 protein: CASTIRGKGTQYF; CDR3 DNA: TGTGCCAGCACCATCAGGGGAAAAGGGACCCAGTACTTC
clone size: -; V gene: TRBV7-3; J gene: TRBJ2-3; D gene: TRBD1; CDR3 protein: CASSSQGQGLTDTQYF; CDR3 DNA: TGTGCCAGCAGCTCGCAGGGACAGGGGCTCACAGATACGCAGTATTTT
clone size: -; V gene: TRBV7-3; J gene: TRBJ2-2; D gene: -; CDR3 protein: CASSLTFRNTGELFF; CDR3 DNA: TGTGCCAGCAGCTTAACGTTTCGGAACACCGGGGAGCTGTTTTTT
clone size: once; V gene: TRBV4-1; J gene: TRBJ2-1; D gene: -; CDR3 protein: CASSQDLWSSYNEQFF; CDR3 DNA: TGCGCCAGCAGCCAAGATCTGTGGAGCTCCTACAATGAGCAGTTCTTC